Below are 2 T cell receptor beta chains sequenced from a single sample in a study of blood T cell repertoires in COVID-19. TCRdb's table, derived via immunoSEQ multiplex PCR, lists solely in-frame clones and lacks some. Of about 200,000 clones in the sample, roughly 85% were seen once. The sample was peripheral blood. These receptors came from a man between 60 and 70 years old with active or convalescent COVID-19.

The gene calls are TRBV7-9 and TRBJ1-2; tentative D call: TRBD1 (6 bases). Germline assignment: CDR1 SEHNR and CDR2 FQNEAQ (reference sequence). This CDR3 spans 15 amino acids. The ends were cut back, 5 bases at V and 0 bases at J, with 13 bases in the middle. CDR3 amino acids: CASSPRDTSNYGYTF. CDR3 in DNA: TGTGCCAGCAGCCCTCGGGACACTTCTAACTATGGCTACACCTTC.

This clone was seen once. The gene calls are TRBV5-1 and TRBJ2-3; 8 bases match TRBD2. The germline gives CDR1 SGHRS, CDR2 YFSETQ. The CDR3 sequence is 16 residues long. V lost 2 bases, J lost 0 bases, and 5 bases stayed unmatched. This chain's CDR3 is CASSFLAGTSTDTQYF. In DNA, the CDR3 is TGCGCCAGCAGCTTCCTAGCGGGCACTAGCACAGATACGCAGTATTTT.